A single sample is the source of the 2 T cell receptor beta chains below, sequenced in a study of cytomegalovirus exposure and HLA in healthy donors. Primers: 60 Vbeta forward and 13 Jbeta reverse. Clones were sequenced by immunoSEQ multiplex PCR, and TCRdb holds only the in-frame ones, with some missing. The sample lists about 130,000 clones, about 74% occurring once. The sequenced sample consisted of PBMCs. The source of these receptors is a man in his late teens or twenties in good health and CMV-seropositive.

The V call is TRBV5-1, the J call TRBJ2-5, with a weak D call TRBD2 (6 bases). V dropped 3 bases and J dropped 2 bases, with 11 bases sitting between them. Germline V lookup: CDR1 SGHRS, CDR2 YFSETQ. CDR3 length: 14 residues. The CDR3 loop reads CASSSYRGQETQYF. In DNA form, the CDR3 reads TGCGCCAGCAGCTCCTACCGGGGGCAAGAGACCCAGTACTTC.

The chain recombines TRBV7-2 with TRBJ2-7; 10 bases map to TRBD2. Germline V gene lookup returns CDR1 SGHTA and CDR2 FQGNSA. This CDR3 is 15 amino acids long. The ends lost 5 bases at V and 2 bases at J; junction bases unmatched: 6. The CDR3 reads CASSLPTSGAYEQYF. In DNA form, the CDR3 reads TGTGCCAGCAGCCTTCCAACTAGCGGGGCCTACGAGCAGTACTTC.